A single sample gave rise to the 23 T cell receptor beta chains below, sequenced in a study of blood T cell repertoires in COVID-19. Clones were sequenced by immunoSEQ multiplex PCR, and TCRdb holds only the in-frame ones, with some missing. The table lists around 13,000 clones, 75% to 90% of them singletons. Sequencing was performed on peripheral blood. The receptors come from a man older than 75 with acute or convalescent COVID-19.

This clone was recorded once. The gene calls are TRBV24-1 and TRBJ2-3; D gene ambiguous. The germline CDR1 and CDR2 sequences are KGHDR and SFDVKD. The CDR3 totals 14 residues. Trimming shortened V by 3 bases and J by 2 bases, and 8 bases separated the two germline ends. The CDR3 is CATSDAVTTDTQYF. DNA of the CDR3: TGTGCCACCAGTGATGCAGTCACCACAGATACGCAGTATTTT.

V usage is TRBV7-6 and J usage is TRBJ1-4; D perhaps matches TRBD1 (5 bases). CDR1 and CDR2 (germline): SGHVS, FNYEAQ. The CDR3 runs 14 residues. The V and J ends lost 5 bases and 5 bases respectively, with 12 bases between them. CDR3 bases: TGTGCCAGCAGCCGCGGGGCCGAGAATGAAAAACTGTTTTTT. Its translation is CASSRGAENEKLFF.

The gene calls are TRBV3-1 (or the pseudogene TRBV3-2) and TRBJ1-5; 12 nucleotides align to TRBD1. The CDR3 runs 17 residues. After removal of 0 bases from V and 3 bases from J, the junction contained 3 bases not matched to a gene. CDR1 and CDR2 (germline): LGHDT, YNNKEL (reference sequence). The CDR3 DNA follows: TGTGCCAGCAGCCAAGAGGGACAGGGGGCTTACAATCAGCCCCAGCATTTT. It codes for CASSQEGQGAYNQPQHF.

This clone was detected only once. The genes are TRBV9 and TRBJ1-3, with 7 bases fitting TRBD1. In germline, CDR1 is SGDLS, CDR2 YYNGEE. The CDR3 is made up of 16 amino acids. V was pared by 3 bases and J by 5 bases, with 11 bases of the junction left unmatched. CDR3 loop: CASSDRGGSARNTIYF. In DNA, the CDR3 is TGTGCCAGCAGCGACCGAGGGGGCTCCGCCAGAAACACCATATATTTT.

The chain is built from TRBV11-2 and TRBJ2-3, with TRBD2 matching over 12 bases. Germline CDR1 SGHAT, CDR2 FQNNGV. The CDR3 is made up of 16 amino acids. Trimming removed 5 bases from V and 5 bases from J; junction bases left unmatched: 8. This chain's CDR3 is CASSPRLAGEVDTQYF. CDR3 nucleotide sequence: TGTGCCAGCAGCCCCAGACTAGCGGGGGAAGTAGATACGCAGTATTTT.

This chain joins TRBV19 and TRBJ1-1; 7 bases are a match to TRBD1. The CDR3 consists of 13 residues. With 4 bases clipped from V and 1 base from J, the junction kept 0 bases outside the gene matches. From germline, CDR1 is LNHDA and CDR2 SQIVND (reference sequence). CDR3 bases: TGTGCCAGTAGTAGACAGGGGAACACTGAAGCTTTCTTT. This translates into CASSRQGNTEAFF.

The chain recombines TRBV5-1 with TRBJ1-1; tentative D call: TRBD1 (5 bases). Germline-derived CDR1 and CDR2 are SGHRS and YFSETQ. V was shortened by 3 bases and J by 0 bases, with 12 bases between the two germline ends. The CDR3 extends over 15 amino acids. The DNA for the CDR3 is TGCGCCAGCAGCTGGGAGGGGATCATGAACACTGAAGCTTTCTTT. As protein: CASSWEGIMNTEAFF.

The chain uses TRBV15 and TRBJ2-3, with 8 bases lining up with TRBD1. Germline V gene sequence: CDR1 LNHNV, CDR2 YYDKDF (reference sequence). The CDR3 is 17 amino acids. Germline trimming cut 5 bases from V and 1 base from J; bases unmatched to any gene: 11. This CDR3 is CATSFTRQGSRTDTQYF. The CDR3 bases are TGTGCCACCAGCTTCACCCGACAGGGGAGTCGCACAGATACGCAGTATTTT. The whole variable domain, remainder taken from reference TRBV15 and TRBJ2-3, is DAMVIQNPRYQVTQFGKPVTLSCSQTLNHNVMYWYQQKSSQAPKLLFHYYDKDFNNEADTPDNFQSRRPNTSFCFLDIRSPGLGDTAMYLCATSFTRQGSRTDTQYFGPGTRLTVL.

The gene calls are TRBV15 and TRBJ2-5, with TRBD1 as a possible D gene (6 bases). Looked up from germline, CDR1 is LNHNV and CDR2 is YYDKDF (reference sequence). The CDR3 sequence is 16 residues long. V was shortened by 3 bases and J by 2 bases, with 16 bases between the two germline ends. CDR3 protein: CATSSWDKDRQETQYF. The CDR3 bases are TGTGCCACCAGCAGCTGGGACAAGGACAGACAAGAGACCCAGTACTTC.

The chain uses TRBV6-5 and TRBJ2-1; D remains ambiguous. CDR3 length: 15 residues. Germline CDR1 is MNHEY and CDR2 is SVGAGI. The ends were cut back, 6 bases at V and 4 bases at J, with 16 bases in the middle. CDR3 residues: CASSQEAIGYNEQFF. The CDR3 DNA is TGTGCCAGCAGCCAAGAAGCGATTGGGTACAATGAGCAGTTCTTC.

This clone was seen once. The V gene is TRBV7-9, the J gene TRBJ1-1; unclear D gene. The CDR3 runs to 13 residues. Trimming took off 1 base at V and 6 bases at J, with 9 bases between the two ends. Germline CDR1 is SEHNR and CDR2 is FQNEAQ (reference sequence). The DNA of the CDR3 is TGTGCCAGCAGCTTAGAGTCGGTATCTGAAGCTTTCTTT. It codes for CASSLESVSEAFF.

The chain uses TRBV30 and TRBJ2-3; 10 bases fit TRBD2. V lost 3 bases to trimming and J lost 4 bases; unmatched junction nucleotides: 13. The CDR3 loop spans 17 amino acids. Germline loops: CDR1 GTSNPN, CDR2 SVGIG (reference sequence). The CDR3 DNA sequence: TGTGCCTGGAGCCCACTCGGTAGTAGCGGGGGGCCAGATACGCAGTATTTT. This gives the protein CAWSPLGSSGGPDTQYF.

The chain uses TRBV11-2 and TRBJ1-2; D not certain. This CDR3 is 16 amino acids long. V lost 0 bases and J lost 10, with 21 bases in between. The germline V gene encodes CDR1 SGHAT and CDR2 FQNNGV. The chain's CDR3 is CASSLDLGFSPRIYTF. The CDR3 nucleotides are TGTGCCAGCAGCTTAGATCTCGGCTTTAGCCCCCGAATCTACACCTTC.

The rearrangement links TRBV9 to TRBJ2-1, with D tentatively TRBD2 (6 bases). V shed 4 bases and J shed 0 bases, with 17 bases lying between them. The CDR3 is 17 amino acids. Germline V gives CDR1 SGDLS, CDR2 YYNGEE. As DNA, the CDR3 is TGTGCCAGCAGCTTATCGGGAGCCGGTCCCTCCTACAATGAGCAGTTCTTC. Protein product: CASSLSGAGPSYNEQFF.

The genes are TRBV7-9 and TRBJ2-5, with 7 bases that match TRBD2. Germline CDR1 SEHNR, CDR2 FQNEAQ (reference sequence). V gave up 5 bases and J gave up 2 bases; unmatched junction bases: 8. This CDR3 spans 15 amino acids. CDR3 nucleotides: TGTGCCAGCAGCGCCCCGGGGGGTAGGCAAGAGACCCAGTACTTC. Its translation: CASSAPGGRQETQYF.

V usage is TRBV5-4 and J usage is TRBJ2-1, with 10 bases fitting TRBD1. After removal of 4 bases from V and 4 bases from J, the junction contained 5 bases not matched to a gene. In germline, CDR1 is SGHNT, CDR2 YYREEE (reference sequence). The CDR3 extends over 15 amino acids. The CDR3, as DNA: TGTGCCAGCAGCCCCGGACAGGGGGTATACAATGAGCAGTTCTTC. Its protein product is CASSPGQGVYNEQFF.

The V gene is TRBV19, the J gene TRBJ2-2, with TRBD1 matching 9 bases. Germline V gives CDR1 LNHDA, CDR2 SQIVND (reference sequence). V lost 6 bases, J lost 3 bases, and 5 bases stayed unmatched. The CDR3 is made up of 15 amino acids. CDR3 in DNA: TGTGCCAGTAGAAAACAGGGGGCGGACACCGGGGAGCTGTTTTTT. Its protein is CASRKQGADTGELFF.

The rearrangement joins TRBV5-4 to TRBJ2-3; 16 positions match TRBD2. The CDR3 contains 19 residues. Germline values: CDR1 SGHNT, CDR2 YYREEE (reference sequence). V was pared by 0 bases and J by 4 bases, with 8 bases of the junction left unmatched. The CDR3 DNA sequence: TGTGCCAGCAGCTTGGGGGGGACTAGCGGGAGGGCCGGGTCAGATACGCAGTATTTT. Translating gives CASSLGGTSGRAGSDTQYF.

V gene TRBV21-1 combines with J gene TRBJ2-5; TRBD2, the table's D call, lacks a check against the DNA. TRBV21-1 is a documented pseudogene. The CDR3 extends over 17 amino acids. Here the CDR3 reads CASSKTVRERIQETQYF. In DNA form, the CDR3 reads TGTGCCAGCAGCAAAACGGTCCGAGAGCGGATCCAAGAGACCCAGTACTTC.

The chain has TRBV12-5 and TRBJ2-1; 12 positions agree with TRBD2. The CDR3 is 14 residues long. Trimming removed 8 bases from V and 9 bases from J; junction bases left unmatched: 8. Per germline, CDR1 LGHNT and CDR2 FRNRAP. CDR3 bases: TGTGCTAGTTCCAGGACTAGCGGGGCCAGTGAGCAGTTCTTC. It encodes CASSRTSGASEQFF.

The V call is TRBV6-5, the J call TRBJ2-2, with a weak D call TRBD1 (5 bases). Germline lookup yields CDR1 MNHEY and CDR2 SVGAGI. CDR3 length: 15 residues. The ends were cut back, 4 bases at V and 4 bases at J, with 13 bases in the middle. CDR3 amino acids: CASSSDPQATGELFF. CDR3 sequence (DNA): TGTGCCAGCAGTTCAGACCCACAGGCCACCGGGGAGCTGTTTTTT.

This clone has a handful of counts. The rearrangement links TRBV10-1 to TRBJ2-2; 8 bases line up with TRBD2. The junction had 9 bases not matched to a gene; V was cut back by 6 bases and J by 0 bases. Germline V gene lookup returns CDR1 WNHNN and CDR2 SYGVQD (reference sequence). This CDR3 comprises 17 residues. The CDR3 sequence is CASRSLEGLANTGELFF. The CDR3, as DNA: TGCGCCAGCAGAAGCCTCGAGGGACTAGCGAACACCGGGGAGCTGTTTTTT.

This clone was seen only once. The gene calls are TRBV4-2 and TRBJ2-5; TRBD1 matches at 9 bases. CDR3 length equals 15 residues. The germline CDR1 and CDR2 sequences are LGHNA and YNFKEQ. Unmatched junction bases numbered 6, after V lost 1 base and J lost 6 bases. The CDR3 DNA reads as TGTGCCAGCAGCCAAGCCGGGGGACAGGGTAAGACCCAGTACTTC. It encodes CASSQAGGQGKTQYF.